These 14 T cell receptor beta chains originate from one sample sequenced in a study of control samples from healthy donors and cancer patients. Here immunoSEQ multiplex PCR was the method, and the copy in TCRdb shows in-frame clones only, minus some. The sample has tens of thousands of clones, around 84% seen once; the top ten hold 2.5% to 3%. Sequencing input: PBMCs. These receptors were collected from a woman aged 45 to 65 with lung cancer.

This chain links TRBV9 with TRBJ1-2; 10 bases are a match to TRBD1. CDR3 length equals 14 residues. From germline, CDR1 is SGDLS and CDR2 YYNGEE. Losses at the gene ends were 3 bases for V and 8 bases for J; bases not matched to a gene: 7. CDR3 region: CASSAGTGVGGYTF. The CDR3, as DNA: TGTGCCAGCAGCGCTGGGACAGGGGTCGGGGGCTACACCTTC. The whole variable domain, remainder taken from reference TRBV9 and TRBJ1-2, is DSGVTQTPKHLITATGQRVTLRCSPRSGDLSVYWYQQSLDQGLQFLIQYYNGEERAKGNILERFSAQQFPDLHSELNLSSLELGDSALYFCASSAGTGVGGYTFGSGTRLTVV.

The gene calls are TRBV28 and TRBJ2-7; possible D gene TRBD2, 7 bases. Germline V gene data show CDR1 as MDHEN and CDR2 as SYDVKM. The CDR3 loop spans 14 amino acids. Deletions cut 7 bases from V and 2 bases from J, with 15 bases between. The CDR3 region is CASTPRGGAYEQYF. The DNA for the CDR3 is TGTGCCAGCACCCCAAGGGGGGGTGCCTACGAGCAGTACTTC.

This chain's CDR3 is CASSVAWARGGENTQYF. The DNA of the CDR3 is TGTGCCAGCAGCGTAGCTTGGGCGCGGGGGGGTGAAAATACGCAGTATTTT. V gene TRBV9 combines with J gene TRBJ2-3, with 9 bases aligning to TRBD2. Unmatched junction bases numbered 12, after V lost 0 bases and J lost 7 bases. Germline V CDR1 and CDR2: SGDLS, YYNGEE. The CDR3 runs 17 residues. The full variable domain, completed using reference TRBV9 and TRBJ2-3, is DSGVTQTPKHLITATGQRVTLRCSPRSGDLSVYWYQQSLDQGLQFLIQYYNGEERAKGNILERFSAQQFPDLHSELNLSSLELGDSALYFCASSVAWARGGENTQYFGPGTRLTVL.

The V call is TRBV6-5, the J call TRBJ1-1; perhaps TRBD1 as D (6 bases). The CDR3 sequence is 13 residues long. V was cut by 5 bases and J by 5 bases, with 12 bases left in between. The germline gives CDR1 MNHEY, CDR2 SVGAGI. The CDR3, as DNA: TGTGCCAGCAGTCCTTTGCAGGGGACTGAAGCTTTCTTT. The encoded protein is CASSPLQGTEAFF.

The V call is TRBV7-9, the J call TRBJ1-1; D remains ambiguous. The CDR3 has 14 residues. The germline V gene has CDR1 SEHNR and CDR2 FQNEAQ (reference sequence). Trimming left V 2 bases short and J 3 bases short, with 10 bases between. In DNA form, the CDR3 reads TGTGCCAGCAGCTTACGGGGAATCGACACTGAAGCTTTCTTT. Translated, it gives CASSLRGIDTEAFF.

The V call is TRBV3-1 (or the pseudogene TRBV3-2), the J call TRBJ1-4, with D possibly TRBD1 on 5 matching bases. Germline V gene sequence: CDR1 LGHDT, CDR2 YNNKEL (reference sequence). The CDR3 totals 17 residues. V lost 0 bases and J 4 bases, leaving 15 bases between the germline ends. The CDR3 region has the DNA TGTGCCAGCAGCCAAGAAGGGACTTTTGCGTTTAATGAAAAACTGTTTTTT. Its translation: CASSQEGTFAFNEKLFF.

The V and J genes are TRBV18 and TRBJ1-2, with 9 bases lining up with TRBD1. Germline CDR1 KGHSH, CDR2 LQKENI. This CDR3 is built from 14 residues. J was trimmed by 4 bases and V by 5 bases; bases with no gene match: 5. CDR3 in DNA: TGTGCCAGCTCAGACGGGACAGGGCCCTATGGCTACACCTTC. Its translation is CASSDGTGPYGYTF.

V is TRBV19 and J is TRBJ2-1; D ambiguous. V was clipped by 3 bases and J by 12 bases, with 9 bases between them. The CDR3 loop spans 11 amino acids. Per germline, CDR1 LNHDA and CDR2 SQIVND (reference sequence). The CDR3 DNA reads TGTGCCAGTAGTATGAGGATGGTGCAGTTCTTC. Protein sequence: CASSMRMVQFF.

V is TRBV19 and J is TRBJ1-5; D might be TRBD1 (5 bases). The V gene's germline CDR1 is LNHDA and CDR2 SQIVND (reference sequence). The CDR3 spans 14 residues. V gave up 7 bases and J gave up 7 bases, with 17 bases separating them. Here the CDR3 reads CASNPGGWGQPQHF. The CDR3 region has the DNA TGTGCCAGTAATCCGGGGGGGTGGGGACAGCCCCAGCATTTT.

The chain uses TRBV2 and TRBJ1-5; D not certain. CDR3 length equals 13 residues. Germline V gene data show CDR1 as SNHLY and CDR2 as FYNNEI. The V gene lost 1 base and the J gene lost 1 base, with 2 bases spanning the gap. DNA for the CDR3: TGTGCCAGCAGTGAAGGGAGCAATCAGCCCCAGCATTTT. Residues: CASSEGSNQPQHF.

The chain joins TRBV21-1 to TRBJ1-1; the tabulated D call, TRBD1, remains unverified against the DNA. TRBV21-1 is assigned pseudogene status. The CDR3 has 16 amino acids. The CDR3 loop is CASSNSRGKVYTEAFF. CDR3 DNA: TGTGCCAGCAGCAACTCCAGGGGGAAGGTGTACACTGAAGCTTTCTTT.

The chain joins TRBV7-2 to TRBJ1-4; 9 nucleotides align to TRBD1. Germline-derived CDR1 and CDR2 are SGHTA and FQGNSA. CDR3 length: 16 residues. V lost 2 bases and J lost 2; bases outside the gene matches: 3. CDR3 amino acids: CASSLFGTGTNEKLFF. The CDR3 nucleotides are TGTGCCAGCAGCTTATTCGGGACAGGGACTAATGAAAAACTGTTTTTT.

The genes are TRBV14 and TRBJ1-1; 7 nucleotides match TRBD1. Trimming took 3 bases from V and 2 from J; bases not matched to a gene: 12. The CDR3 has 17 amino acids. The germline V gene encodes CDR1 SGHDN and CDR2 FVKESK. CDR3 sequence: CASSHNRGRVGNTEAFF. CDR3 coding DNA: TGTGCCAGCAGCCATAACAGGGGCCGCGTCGGAAACACTGAAGCTTTCTTT.

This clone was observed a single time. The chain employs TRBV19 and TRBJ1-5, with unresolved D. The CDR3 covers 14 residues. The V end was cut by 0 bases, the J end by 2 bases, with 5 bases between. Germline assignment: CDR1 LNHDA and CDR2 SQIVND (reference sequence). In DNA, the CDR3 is TGTGCCAGTAGTATAGAGGTGGGCAATCAGCCCCAGCATTTT. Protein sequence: CASSIEVGNQPQHF. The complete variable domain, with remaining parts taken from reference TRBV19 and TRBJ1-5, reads DGGITQSPKYLFRKEGQNVTLSCEQNLNHDAMYWYRQDPGQGLRLIYYSQIVNDFQKGDIAEGYSVSREKKESFPLTVTSAQKNPTAFYLCASSIEVGNQPQHFGDGTRLSIL.